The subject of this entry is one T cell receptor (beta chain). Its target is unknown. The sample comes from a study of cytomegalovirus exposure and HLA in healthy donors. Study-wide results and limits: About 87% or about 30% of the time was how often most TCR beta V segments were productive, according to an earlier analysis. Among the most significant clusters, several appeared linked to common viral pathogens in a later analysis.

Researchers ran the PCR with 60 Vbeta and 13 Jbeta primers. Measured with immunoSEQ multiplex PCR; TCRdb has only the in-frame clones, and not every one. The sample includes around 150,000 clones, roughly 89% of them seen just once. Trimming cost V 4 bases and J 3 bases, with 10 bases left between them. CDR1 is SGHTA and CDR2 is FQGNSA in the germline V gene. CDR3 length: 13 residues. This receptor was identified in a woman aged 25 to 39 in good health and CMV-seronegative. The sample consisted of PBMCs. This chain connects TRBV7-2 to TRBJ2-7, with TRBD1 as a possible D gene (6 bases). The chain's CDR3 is CASSSRTDYEQYF. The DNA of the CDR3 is TGTGCCAGCAGCTCTCGGACAGACTACGAGCAGTACTTC.